This T cell receptor (beta chain) was documented in a study of cytomegalovirus exposure and HLA in healthy donors. Both 60 Vbeta primers and 13 Jbeta primers went into the PCR. Only in-frame clones appear in the TCRdb table, and some are missing; sequencing was by immunoSEQ multiplex PCR. The sample lists 100,000 to 150,000 clones; 10% were seen once. The CDR3 has 14 residues. Germline CDR1 and CDR2: WNHNN and SYGVQD (reference sequence). The V and J ends lost 0 bases and 1 base respectively, with 6 bases between them. A few counts support this clone. Source material: PBMCs. The TCR comes from a young woman in good health and CMV-seropositive. The chain recombines TRBV10-1 with TRBJ2-5; no clear D gene. CDR3: CASSESTGQETQYF. CDR3 in DNA: TGCGCCAGCAGTGAGTCGACGGGCCAAGAGACCCAGTACTTC.